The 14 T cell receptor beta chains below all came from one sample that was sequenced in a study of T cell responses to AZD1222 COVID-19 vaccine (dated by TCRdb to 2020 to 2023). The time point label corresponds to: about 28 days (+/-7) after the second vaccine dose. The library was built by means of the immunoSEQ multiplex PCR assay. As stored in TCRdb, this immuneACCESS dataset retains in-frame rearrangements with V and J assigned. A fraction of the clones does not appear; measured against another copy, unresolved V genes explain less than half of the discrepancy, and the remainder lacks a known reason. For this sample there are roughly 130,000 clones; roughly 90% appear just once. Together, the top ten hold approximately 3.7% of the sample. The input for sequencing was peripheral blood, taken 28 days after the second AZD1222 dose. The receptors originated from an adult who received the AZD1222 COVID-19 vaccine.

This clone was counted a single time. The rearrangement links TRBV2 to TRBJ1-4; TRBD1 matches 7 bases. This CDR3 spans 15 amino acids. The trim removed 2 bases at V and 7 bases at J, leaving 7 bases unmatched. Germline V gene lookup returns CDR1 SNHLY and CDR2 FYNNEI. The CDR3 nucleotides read TGTGCCAGCAGTGAATTGCAGGGGGTTTCTGAAAAACTGTTTTTT. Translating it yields CASSELQGVSEKLFF.

CDR3 DNA: TGTGCCAGCAGCCAGACAGGGGGAAGCGAGACCCAGTACTTC. It yields the protein CASSQTGGSETQYF. This rearrangement joins TRBV3-1 (or the pseudogene TRBV3-2) to TRBJ2-5; 9 nucleotides agree with TRBD1. Germline V gene sequence: CDR1 LGHDT, CDR2 YNNKEL (reference sequence). Losses at the gene ends were 3 bases for V and 5 bases for J; bases not matched to a gene: 4. This CDR3 spans 14 amino acids.

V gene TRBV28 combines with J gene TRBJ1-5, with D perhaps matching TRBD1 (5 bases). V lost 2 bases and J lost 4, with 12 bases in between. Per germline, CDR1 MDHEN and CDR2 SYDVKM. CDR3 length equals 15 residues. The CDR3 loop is CASSLVAGTNQPQHF. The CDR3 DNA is TGTGCCAGCAGTTTAGTCGCAGGGACGAATCAGCCCCAGCATTTT.

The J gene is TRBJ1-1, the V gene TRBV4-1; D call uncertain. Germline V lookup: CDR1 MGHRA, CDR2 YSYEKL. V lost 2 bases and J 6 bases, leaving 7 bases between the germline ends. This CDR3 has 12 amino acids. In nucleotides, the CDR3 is TGCGCCAGCAGCCAAAGCGGTCCTGAAGCTTTCTTT. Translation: CASSQSGPEAFF.

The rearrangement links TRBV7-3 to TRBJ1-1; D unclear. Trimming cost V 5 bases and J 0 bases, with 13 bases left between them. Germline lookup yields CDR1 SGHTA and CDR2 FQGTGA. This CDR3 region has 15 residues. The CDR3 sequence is CASSPLPGMNTEAFF. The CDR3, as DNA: TGTGCCAGCAGCCCCCTCCCCGGCATGAACACTGAAGCTTTCTTT. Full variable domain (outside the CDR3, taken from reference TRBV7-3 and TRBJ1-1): GAGVSQTPSNKVTEKGKYVELRCDPISGHTALYWYRQSLGQGPEFLIYFQGTGAADDSGLPNDRFFAVRPEGSVSTLKIQRTERGDSAVYLCASSPLPGMNTEAFFGQGTRLTVV.

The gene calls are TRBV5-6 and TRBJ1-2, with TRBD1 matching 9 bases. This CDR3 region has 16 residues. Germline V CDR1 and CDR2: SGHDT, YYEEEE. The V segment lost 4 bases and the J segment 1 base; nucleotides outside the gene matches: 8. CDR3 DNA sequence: TGTGCCAGCAGCCGCACAGGGGGCTCTCGTAACTATGGCTACACCTTC. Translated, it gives CASSRTGGSRNYGYTF.

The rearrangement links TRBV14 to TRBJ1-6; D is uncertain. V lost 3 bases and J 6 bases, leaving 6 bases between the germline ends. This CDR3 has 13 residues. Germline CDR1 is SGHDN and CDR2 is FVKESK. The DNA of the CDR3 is TGTGCCAGCAGCCAGGACGGTAATTCACCCCTCCACTTT. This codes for CASSQDGNSPLHF.

This CDR3 reads CASSLQVGLYEQYF. CDR3 nucleotides: TGCGCCAGCAGCCTTCAAGTGGGGCTCTACGAGCAGTACTTC. The J gene is TRBJ2-7, the V gene TRBV4-3, with D possibly being TRBD1 (5 bases). The ends were cut back, 4 bases at V and 3 bases at J, with 13 bases in the middle. The CDR3 length is 14 residues. The germline V gene encodes CDR1 LGHNA and CDR2 YSLEER.

Written as DNA, the CDR3 is TGTGCCAGTACCAATACCGGGACAGGGAAAAACATTCAGTACTTC. This gives the protein CASTNTGTGKNIQYF. The chain links TRBV19 to TRBJ2-4; 9 bases are a match to TRBD1. Germline V gives CDR1 LNHDA, CDR2 SQIVND (reference sequence). The CDR3 runs 15 residues. Germline trimming cut 7 bases from V and 4 bases from J; bases unmatched to any gene: 8.

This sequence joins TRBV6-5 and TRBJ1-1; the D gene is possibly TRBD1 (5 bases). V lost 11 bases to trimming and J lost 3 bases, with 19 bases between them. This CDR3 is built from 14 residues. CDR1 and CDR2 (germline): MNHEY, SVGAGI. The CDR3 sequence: CAHRGGRVYTEAFF. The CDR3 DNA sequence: TGTGCCCATAGGGGCGGCAGAGTTTACACTGAAGCTTTCTTT.

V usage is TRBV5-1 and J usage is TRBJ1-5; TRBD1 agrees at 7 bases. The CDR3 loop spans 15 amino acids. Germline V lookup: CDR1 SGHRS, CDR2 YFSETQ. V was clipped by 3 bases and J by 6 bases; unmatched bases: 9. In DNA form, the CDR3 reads TGCGCCAGCAGCTCTCAACCGGGACAGCGTCAGCCCCAGCATTTT. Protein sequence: CASSSQPGQRQPQHF.

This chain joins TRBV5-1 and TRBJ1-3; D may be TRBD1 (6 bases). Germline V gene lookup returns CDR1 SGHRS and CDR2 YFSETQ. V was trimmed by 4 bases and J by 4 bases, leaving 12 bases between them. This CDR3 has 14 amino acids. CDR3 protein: CASSSTGLGNTIYF. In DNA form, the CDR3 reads TGCGCCAGCAGCAGTACAGGGTTGGGAAACACCATATATTTT.

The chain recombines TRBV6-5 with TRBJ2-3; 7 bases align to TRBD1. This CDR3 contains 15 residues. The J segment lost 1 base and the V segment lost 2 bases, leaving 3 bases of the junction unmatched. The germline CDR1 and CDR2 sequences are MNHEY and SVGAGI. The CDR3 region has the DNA TGTGCCAGCAGTTACATAGGACAGGGCACAGATACGCAGTATTTT. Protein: CASSYIGQGTDTQYF.

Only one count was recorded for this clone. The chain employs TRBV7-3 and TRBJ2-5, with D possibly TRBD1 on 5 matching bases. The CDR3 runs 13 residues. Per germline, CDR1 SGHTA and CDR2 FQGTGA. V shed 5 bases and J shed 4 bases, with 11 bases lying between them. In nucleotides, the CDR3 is TGTGCCAGCAGCCAAGGGGTTGGAGAGACCCAGTACTTC. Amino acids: CASSQGVGETQYF.